Each of the 21 T cell receptor beta chains below was sequenced from the same sample in a study of response to subunit inactivated influenza vaccine. Using its own MiXCR run on the RT-PCR reads, TCRdb lists one record per CDR3 protein. Of fewer than 350,000 distinct CDR3 sequences in the sample, roughly a fifth are singletons; the top ten hold approximately 10%. This material consisted of PBMCs from blood, taken around 22 months after vaccination. Every receptor here comes from a man between 50 and 75 years old who received an inactivated influenza vaccine.

The sample holds a few counts of this clonotype. This CDR3 is CAIRPSGGRTAGANVLTF. The CDR3 DNA follows: TGTGCCATCAGGCCTTCTGGGGGCCGTACAGCTGGGGCCAACGTCCTGACTTTC. This chain links TRBV10-3 with TRBJ2-6; TRBD1 is a possible D gene (6 bases). Trimming removed 6 bases at V and 2 bases at J, with 20 bases between. Germline V gives CDR1 ENHRY, CDR2 SYGVKD. The CDR3 runs to 18 residues.

This clonotype has a count of ten or more. This chain joins TRBV5-6 and TRBJ1-1; D is unresolved. Looked up from germline, CDR1 is SGHDT and CDR2 is YYEEEE. The CDR3 length is 13 residues. The V and J ends lost 0 bases and 4 bases respectively, with 7 bases between them. The CDR3 loop is CASSLVSTTEAFF. CDR3 DNA sequence: TGTGCCAGCAGCTTGGTGTCAACCACTGAAGCTTTCTTT.

With regard to this clonotype: It may be a read error: a sequence one base away is much more abundant. The rearrangement links TRBV20-1 to TRBJ1-1; 7 bases are shared with TRBD1. In germline, CDR1 is DFQATT, CDR2 SNEGSKA (reference sequence). The CDR3 runs to 18 residues. CDR3 bases: TGCAGTGCTAGAGATAGCGACAGGGTATTAGCTCAGGATACTGATGCTTTCTTT. Translating it yields CSARDSDRVLAQDTDAFF.

V is TRBV7-9 and J is TRBJ2-1; weak D call: TRBD1 (6 bases). Germline CDR1 SEHNR, CDR2 FQNEAQ (reference sequence). Trimming shortened V by 5 bases and J by 3 bases, and 8 bases separated the two germline ends. This CDR3 contains 13 residues. As DNA, the CDR3 is TGTGCCAGCAGCGAGGGACACTACAATGAGCAGTTCTTC. Protein sequence: CASSEGHYNEQFF.

This clonotype has only a few counts. The V call is TRBV7-3, the J call TRBJ2-3; D is ambiguous. V lost 3 bases and J 2 bases, leaving 6 bases between the germline ends. CDR3 length equals 13 residues. CDR1 and CDR2 (germline): SGHTA, FQGTGA. The CDR3 is CASSFLPTDTQYF. As DNA, the CDR3 is TGTGCCAGCAGCTTCCTTCCCACAGATACGCAGTATTTT.

This clonotype was detected a few times. The CDR3 DNA is TGTGCCAGCAGCTTAGATGACAGGGTTAATTCACCCCTCCACTTT. It yields the protein CASSLDDRVNSPLHF. The V gene is TRBV11-2, the J gene TRBJ1-6; TRBD1 matches at 7 bases. Trimming removed 0 bases from V and 6 bases from J; junction bases left unmatched: 2. The CDR3 length is 15 residues. Germline V gives CDR1 SGHAT, CDR2 FQNNGV. The full variable domain, in which reference TRBV11-2 and TRBJ1-6 provide the parts outside the CDR3, is EAGVAQSPRYKIIEKRQSVAFWCNPISGHATLYWYQQILGQGPKLLIQFQNNGVVDDSQLPKDRFSAERLKGVDSTLKIQPAKLEDSAVYLCASSLDDRVNSPLHFGNGTRLTVT.

Note on this clonotype: At one boundary the junction diverges from the germline segment, which might be a read error. The V and J genes are TRBV30 and TRBJ1-1; 7 nucleotides agree with TRBD1. In germline, CDR1 is GTSNPN, CDR2 SVGIG (reference sequence). The length of the CDR3 is 14 residues. The CDR3 reads CAWSRGTANTEAFF. DNA for the CDR3: TGTGCTTGGAGTCGAGGGACAGCCAACACTGAAGCTTTCTTT.

Only a few counts were recorded for this clonotype. This chain uses TRBV12-3 or TRBV12-4 with TRBJ2-5; 11 positions match TRBD2. This CDR3 comprises 17 residues. After removal of 2 bases from V and 2 bases from J, the junction contained 7 bases not matched to a gene. CDR3 amino acids: CASSLLAGGVLQETQYF. CDR3 DNA sequence: TGTGCCAGCAGTTTACTAGCGGGGGGAGTGTTGCAAGAGACCCAGTACTTC.

This clonotype was seen at least ten times. The gene calls are TRBV11-1 and TRBJ2-1, with 13 bases that match TRBD2. Germline V gives CDR1 SGHAT, CDR2 FQDESV (reference sequence). Trimming at V came to 4 bases and at J to 5 bases, leaving 8 bases not matched to a gene. CDR3 length equals 17 residues. CDR3 protein: CASSSTRGLAGHNEQFF. The CDR3, as DNA: TGTGCCAGCAGCTCAACTAGGGGACTAGCGGGGCACAATGAGCAGTTCTTC.

This clonotype was seen many times. The V call is TRBV7-9, the J call TRBJ1-3, with TRBD1 identical over 7 bases. The germline CDR1 and CDR2 sequences are SEHNR and FQNEAQ (reference sequence). The junction had 3 bases not matched to a gene; V was cut back by 1 base and J by 0 bases. The CDR3 loop spans 16 amino acids. Here the CDR3 DNA reads TGTGCCAGCAGCTTAGGAGGGGGCATCTCTGGAAACACCATATATTTT. Amino acids: CASSLGGGISGNTIYF.

As DNA, the CDR3 is TGTGCCAGCAGCTTAGGAGTGGCGGGCCCATATGGCTACACCTTC. This gives the protein CASSLGVAGPYGYTF. J is TRBJ1-2 and V is TRBV7-2; unclear D gene. Trimming removed 1 base at V and 5 bases at J, with 14 bases between. Looked up from germline, CDR1 is SGHTA and CDR2 is FQGNSA. CDR3 length: 15 amino acids.

This clonotype was seen only a few times. The chain uses TRBV10-3 and TRBJ2-7; TRBD1 agrees at 8 bases. The germline CDR1 and CDR2 sequences are ENHRY and SYGVKD. V shed 0 bases, J shed 1 base, and the junction held 2 bases outside the gene matches. The CDR3 consists of 15 residues. The CDR3 region has the DNA TGTGCCATCAGTGAGTCTCGGACAGGGTCCTACGAGCAGTACTTC. Its translation: CAISESRTGSYEQYF.

CDR3 region: CASSQISGTGYNEQFF. CDR3 nucleotide sequence: TGCGCCAGCAGCCAAATTAGTGGGACAGGATACAATGAGCAGTTCTTC. The chain uses TRBV4-1 and TRBJ2-1; 8 bases agree with TRBD1. The CDR3 length is 16 residues. The germline V gene encodes CDR1 MGHRA and CDR2 YSYEKL. V lost 2 bases to trimming and J lost 4 bases; unmatched junction nucleotides: 7.

V is TRBV28 and J is TRBJ2-7, with D possibly TRBD1 on 7 matching bases. Per the germline V gene, CDR1 is MDHEN and CDR2 is SYDVKM. This CDR3 contains 13 residues. Trimming cost V 5 bases and J 4 bases, with 12 bases left between them. The CDR3 sequence: CASSGAGGYEQYF. The CDR3, as DNA: TGTGCCAGCAGTGGGGCAGGGGGGTACGAGCAGTACTTC.

This clonotype was found a few times. The chain has TRBV12-3 or TRBV12-4 and TRBJ1-4, with a tentative D call TRBD1 (6 bases). Trimming took off 7 bases at V and 8 bases at J, with 17 bases between the two ends. The CDR3 covers 14 residues. CDR3 coding DNA: TGTGCCAGCAATCGAAGGGGGACGGGGGAAAAACTGTTTTTT. Protein: CASNRRGTGEKLFF.

In regard to this clonotype: A much more abundant neighbour one base away suggests this may be a read error. CDR3 in amino acids: CASSQEPATNEKLFF. The CDR3, as DNA: TGCGCCAGCAGCCAAGAACCTGCAACTAATGAAAAACTGTTTTTT. V usage is TRBV4-1 and J usage is TRBJ1-4; the D is unclear. Per germline, CDR1 MGHRA and CDR2 YSYEKL. V lost 0 bases and J 0 bases, leaving 5 bases between the germline ends. The CDR3 extends over 15 amino acids.

The rearrangement links TRBV20-1 to TRBJ2-1; D is perhaps TRBD1 (6 bases). In germline, CDR1 is DFQATT, CDR2 SNEGSKA (reference sequence). V lost 4 bases and J 0 bases, leaving 16 bases between the germline ends. There are 16 residues in the CDR3. The CDR3 here is CSATGQPKNSYNEQFF. The CDR3 nucleotides read TGCAGTGCTACGGGACAACCAAAAAACTCCTACAATGAGCAGTTCTTC.

This clonotype was counted only a few times. The CDR3 DNA is TGCAGTGCACCGACTCGGGGCAGTTATAATTCACCCCTCCACTTT. This gives the protein CSAPTRGSYNSPLHF. The rearrangement links TRBV20-1 to TRBJ1-6, with D possibly matching TRBD1 (5 bases). Trimming stripped 6 bases from V and 4 bases from J, with 16 bases between. The CDR3 has 15 amino acids. Germline loops: CDR1 DFQATT, CDR2 SNEGSKA (reference sequence).

The chain couples TRBV2 to TRBJ2-7; weak D call: TRBD1 (5 bases). The CDR3 extends over 14 amino acids. V was trimmed by 9 bases and J by 3 bases, leaving 18 bases between them. CDR1 is SNHLY and CDR2 is FYNNEI in the germline V gene. This chain's CDR3 is CASNLGLGVYEQYF. CDR3 bases: TGTGCCAGTAACCTTGGTCTAGGGGTCTACGAGCAGTACTTC.

The V call is TRBV5-1, the J call TRBJ2-1; TRBD2 matches at 11 bases. Germline CDR1 is SGHRS and CDR2 is YFSETQ. CDR3 length: 13 amino acids. V was pared by 6 bases and J by 9 bases, with 5 bases of the junction left unmatched. CDR3 bases: TGCGCCAGCACTACTAGCGGGAGTCGTGAGCAGTTCTTC. It encodes CASTTSGSREQFF.

This clonotype has a handful of counts. The chain links TRBV11-2 to TRBJ2-2; D could derive from TRBD1 or TRBD2 (6 bases each). Germline V gene lookup returns CDR1 SGHAT and CDR2 FQNNGV. Trimming shortened V by 5 bases and J by 2 bases, and 24 bases separated the two germline ends. The CDR3 is made up of 19 amino acids. The chain's CDR3 is CASSHEGVGWRGNTGELFF. For the CDR3, the DNA is TGTGCCAGCAGCCATGAGGGGGTAGGGTGGCGGGGAAACACCGGGGAGCTGTTTTTT.